The TCR beta chain described here comes from a study of T cells in Graves' hyperthyroidism and ophthalmopathy. Regarding the study as a whole: Patients with ophthalmopathy were separated from those with stable hyperthyroidism by a 13 V-J model.

Germline V gene data show CDR1 as MNHEY and CDR2 as SMNVEV (reference sequence). This CDR3 is built from 14 residues. The V end lost 4 bases, the J end lost 6 bases, and 13 bases lay between the germline ends. This clonotype was seen many times. What it recognizes is unknown. Regions amplified from RNA transcripts were the TCR beta CDR3 regions. The HTBI primer set served for first-round RT-PCR of the TCR CDR3. MiXCR, applied by TCRdb to the multiplex PCR reads, yields one record per CDR3 protein. The sample yields under 400,000 distinct CDR3 sequences, around a sixth seen once. The sequenced material came from blood. The V and J genes are TRBV27 and TRBJ1-5; D is unclear. The receptor was isolated from a woman aged 40 to 55 with Graves' ophthalmopathy. The CDR3 here is CASSSGWATQPQHF. CDR3 coding DNA: TGTGCCAGCAGTTCCGGCTGGGCTACTCAGCCCCAGCATTTT.